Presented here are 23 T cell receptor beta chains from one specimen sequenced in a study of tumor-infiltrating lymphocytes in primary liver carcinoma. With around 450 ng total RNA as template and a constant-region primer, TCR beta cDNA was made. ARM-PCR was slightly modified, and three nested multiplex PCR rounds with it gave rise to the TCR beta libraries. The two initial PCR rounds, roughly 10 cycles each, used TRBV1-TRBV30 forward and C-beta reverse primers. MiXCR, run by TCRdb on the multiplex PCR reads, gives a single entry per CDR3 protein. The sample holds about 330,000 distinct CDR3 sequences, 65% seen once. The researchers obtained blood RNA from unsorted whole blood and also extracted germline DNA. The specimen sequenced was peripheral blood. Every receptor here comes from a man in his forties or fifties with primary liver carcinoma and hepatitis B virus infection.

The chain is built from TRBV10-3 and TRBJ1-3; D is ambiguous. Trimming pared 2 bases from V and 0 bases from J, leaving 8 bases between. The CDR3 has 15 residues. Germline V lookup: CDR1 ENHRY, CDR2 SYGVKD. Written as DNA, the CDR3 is TGTGCCATCAGTGAGCTAGCGAGCTCTGGAAACACCATATATTTT. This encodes CAISELASSGNTIYF.

The CDR3 DNA is TGTGCCAGCAGCAGGATCCCTACAGATACGCAGTATTTT. As protein: CASSRIPTDTQYF. The V and J genes are TRBV11-1 and TRBJ2-3; no clear D. This CDR3 spans 13 amino acids. The V gene's germline CDR1 is SGHAT and CDR2 FQDESV (reference sequence). V lost 5 bases and J lost 3, with 9 bases in between.

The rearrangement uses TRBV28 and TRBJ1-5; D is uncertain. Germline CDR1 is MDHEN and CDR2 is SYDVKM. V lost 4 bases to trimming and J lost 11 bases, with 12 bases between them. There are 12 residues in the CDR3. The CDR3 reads CASSWPERSQHF. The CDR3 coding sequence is TGTGCCAGCAGTTGGCCAGAGAGGTCCCAGCATTTT.

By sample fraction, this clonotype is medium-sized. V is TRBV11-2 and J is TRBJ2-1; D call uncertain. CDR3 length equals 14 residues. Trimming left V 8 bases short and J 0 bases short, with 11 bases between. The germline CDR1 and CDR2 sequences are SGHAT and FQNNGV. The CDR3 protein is CASGQDISYNEQFF. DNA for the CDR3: TGTGCCAGCGGCCAAGACATCTCCTACAATGAGCAGTTCTTC.

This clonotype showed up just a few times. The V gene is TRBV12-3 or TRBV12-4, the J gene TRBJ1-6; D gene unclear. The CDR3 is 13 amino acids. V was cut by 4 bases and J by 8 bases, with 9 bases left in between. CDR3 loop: CASSSTRDSPLHF. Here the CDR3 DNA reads TGTGCCAGCAGTTCTACCCGAGATTCACCCCTCCACTTT.

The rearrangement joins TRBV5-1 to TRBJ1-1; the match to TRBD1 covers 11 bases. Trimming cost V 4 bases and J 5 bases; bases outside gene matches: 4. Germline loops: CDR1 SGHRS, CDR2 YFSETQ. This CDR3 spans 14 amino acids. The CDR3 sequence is CASSGGTGGTEAFF. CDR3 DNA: TGCGCCAGCAGCGGAGGGACAGGGGGAACTGAAGCTTTCTTT. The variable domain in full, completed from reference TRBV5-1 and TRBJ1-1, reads KAGVTQTPRYLIKTRGQQVTLSCSPISGHRSVSWYQQTPGQGLQFLFEYFSETQRNKGNFPGRFSGRQFSNSRSEMNVSTLELGDSALYLCASSGGTGGTEAFFGQGTRLTVV.

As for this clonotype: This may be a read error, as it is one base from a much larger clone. The CDR3 loop reads CSIVAAHYGYTF. CDR3 DNA sequence: TGCAGCATTGTCGCAGCCCACTATGGCTACACCTTC. The gene calls are TRBV29-1 and TRBJ1-2; D unclear. Looked up from germline, CDR1 is SQVTM and CDR2 is ANQGSEA. Trimming removed 8 bases at V and 3 bases at J, with 13 bases between. The CDR3 has 12 amino acids.

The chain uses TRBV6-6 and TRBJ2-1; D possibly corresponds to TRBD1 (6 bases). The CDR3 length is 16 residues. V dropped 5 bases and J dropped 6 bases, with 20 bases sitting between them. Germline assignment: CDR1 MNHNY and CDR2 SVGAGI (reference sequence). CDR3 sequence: CASSRRVQGSVNEQFF. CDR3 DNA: TGTGCCAGCAGTAGACGTGTCCAGGGGTCGGTCAATGAGCAGTTCTTC.

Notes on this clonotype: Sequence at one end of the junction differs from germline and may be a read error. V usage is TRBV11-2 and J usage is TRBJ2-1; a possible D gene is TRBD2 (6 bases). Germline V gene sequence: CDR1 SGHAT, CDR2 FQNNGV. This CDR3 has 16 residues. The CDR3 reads CASSEAGLSGNNEQFF. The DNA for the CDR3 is TGTGCTAGCAGCGAAGCCGGACTATCGGGAAACAATGAACAGTTCTTC.

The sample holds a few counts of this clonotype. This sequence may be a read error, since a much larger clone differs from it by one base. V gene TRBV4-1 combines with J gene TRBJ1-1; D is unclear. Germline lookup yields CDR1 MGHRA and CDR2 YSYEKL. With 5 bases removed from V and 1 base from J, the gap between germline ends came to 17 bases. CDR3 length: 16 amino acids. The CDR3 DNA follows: TGCGCCAGCAGCTCACCCCGTGCCATCGAGAACACTGAAGCTTTCTTT. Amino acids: CASSSPRAIENTEAFF.

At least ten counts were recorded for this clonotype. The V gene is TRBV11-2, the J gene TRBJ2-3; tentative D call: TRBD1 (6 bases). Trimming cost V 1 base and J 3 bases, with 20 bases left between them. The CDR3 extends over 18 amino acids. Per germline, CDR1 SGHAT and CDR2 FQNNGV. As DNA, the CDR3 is TGTGCCAGCAGCTTAGCCCCGGACAGCCTAGCCGGGACAGATACGCAGTATTTT. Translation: CASSLAPDSLAGTDTQYF. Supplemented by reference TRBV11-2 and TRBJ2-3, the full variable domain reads EAGVAQSPRYKIIEKRQSVAFWCNPISGHATLYWYQQILGQGPKLLIQFQNNGVVDDSQLPKDRFSAERLKGVDSTLKIQPAKLEDSAVYLCASSLAPDSLAGTDTQYFGPGTRLTVL.

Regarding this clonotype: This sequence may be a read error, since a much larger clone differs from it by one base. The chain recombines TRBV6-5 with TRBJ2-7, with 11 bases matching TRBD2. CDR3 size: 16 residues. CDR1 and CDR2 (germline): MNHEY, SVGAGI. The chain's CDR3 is CATSYFLAGGPGEQYF. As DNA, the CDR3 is TGTGCCACCAGTTACTTCCTAGCGGGAGGTCCGGGGGAGCAGTACTTC.

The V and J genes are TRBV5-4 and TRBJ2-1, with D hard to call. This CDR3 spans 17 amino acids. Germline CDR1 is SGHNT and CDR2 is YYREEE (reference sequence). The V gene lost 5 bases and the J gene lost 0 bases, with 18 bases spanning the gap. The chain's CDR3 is CASRYPRSVSSYNEQFF. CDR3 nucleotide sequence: TGTGCCAGCAGATACCCTCGGAGCGTGAGCTCCTACAATGAGCAGTTCTTC.

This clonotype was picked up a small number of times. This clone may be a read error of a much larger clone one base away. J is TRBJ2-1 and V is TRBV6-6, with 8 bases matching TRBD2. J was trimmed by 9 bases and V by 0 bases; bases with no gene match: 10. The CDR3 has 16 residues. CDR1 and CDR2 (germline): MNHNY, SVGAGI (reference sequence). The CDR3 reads CASSYSPSGWEREQFF. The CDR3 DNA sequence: TGTGCCAGCAGTTACTCGCCTAGCGGGTGGGAACGTGAGCAGTTCTTC.

CDR3 loop: CASRHRISGVGEQYF. CDR3 sequence (DNA): TGTGCCAGCCGCCACCGGATTAGCGGAGTAGGGGAGCAGTACTTC. The chain recombines TRBV11-1 with TRBJ2-7; the D gene is possibly TRBD2 (6 bases). The germline V and J ends were trimmed by 8 bases and 7 bases, with 24 bases remaining between them. Germline-derived CDR1 and CDR2 are SGHAT and FQDESV (reference sequence). This CDR3 comprises 15 residues. Full variable domain (rest looked up from reference TRBV11-1 and TRBJ2-7): EAEVAQSPRYKITEKSQAVAFWCDPISGHATLYWYRQILGQGPELLVQFQDESVVDDSQLPKDRFSAERLKGVDSTLKIQPAELGDSAMYLCASRHRISGVGEQYFGPGTRLTVT.

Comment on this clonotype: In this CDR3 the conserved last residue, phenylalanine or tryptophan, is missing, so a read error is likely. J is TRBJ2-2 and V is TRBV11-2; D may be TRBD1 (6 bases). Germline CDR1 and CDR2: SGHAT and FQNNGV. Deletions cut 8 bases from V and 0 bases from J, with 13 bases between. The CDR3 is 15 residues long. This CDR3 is CASGPRTANTGELFY. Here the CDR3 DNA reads TGTGCCAGCGGCCCCCGGACAGCGAACACCGGGGAGCTGTTTTAT.

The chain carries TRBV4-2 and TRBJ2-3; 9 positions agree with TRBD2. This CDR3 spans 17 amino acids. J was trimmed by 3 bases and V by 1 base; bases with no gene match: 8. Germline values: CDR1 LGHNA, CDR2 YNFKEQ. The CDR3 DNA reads TGTGCCAGCAGCCAAGGGATGGTAGCGGGAGCTACAGATACGCAGTATTTT. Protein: CASSQGMVAGATDTQYF.

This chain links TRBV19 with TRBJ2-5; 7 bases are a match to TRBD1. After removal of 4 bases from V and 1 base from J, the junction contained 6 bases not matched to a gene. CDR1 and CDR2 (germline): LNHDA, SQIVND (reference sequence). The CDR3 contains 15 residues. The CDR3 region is CASSTTGNPQETQYF. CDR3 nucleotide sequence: TGTGCCAGTAGTACGACAGGGAACCCCCAAGAGACCCAGTACTTC.

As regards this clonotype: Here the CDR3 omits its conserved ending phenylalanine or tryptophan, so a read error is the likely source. As DNA, the CDR3 is TGTGCCAGCAGTTACTCAGGGGCAGGGGGCGTCTCCTACGAGCAGTACTCC. Translating gives CASSYSGAGGVSYEQYS. The chain carries TRBV6-5 and TRBJ2-7; 8 nucleotides match TRBD1. The J segment lost 0 bases and the V segment lost 0 bases, leaving 7 bases of the junction unmatched. The CDR3 length is 17 residues. Germline V lookup: CDR1 MNHEY, CDR2 SVGAGI.

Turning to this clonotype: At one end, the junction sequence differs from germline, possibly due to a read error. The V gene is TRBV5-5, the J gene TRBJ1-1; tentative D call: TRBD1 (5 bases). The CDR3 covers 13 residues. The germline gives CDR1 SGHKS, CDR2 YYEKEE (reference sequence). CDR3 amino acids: CVSSGGLITEAFF. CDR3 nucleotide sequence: TGTGTCAGCAGCGGGGGTCTGATTACTGAAGCTTTCTTT.

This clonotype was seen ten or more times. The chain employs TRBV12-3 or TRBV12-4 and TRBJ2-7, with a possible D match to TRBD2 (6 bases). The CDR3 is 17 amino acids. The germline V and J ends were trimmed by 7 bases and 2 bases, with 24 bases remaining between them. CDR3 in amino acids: CASNLPEGANHPYEQYF. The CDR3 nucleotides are TGTGCCAGCAACCTTCCGGAGGGAGCGAACCACCCCTACGAGCAGTACTTC.

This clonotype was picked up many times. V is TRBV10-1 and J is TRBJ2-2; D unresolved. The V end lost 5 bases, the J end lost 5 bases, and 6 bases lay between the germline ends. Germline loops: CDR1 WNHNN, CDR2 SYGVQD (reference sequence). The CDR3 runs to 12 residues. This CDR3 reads CASSPTTGELFF. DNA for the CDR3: TGCGCCAGCAGTCCAACAACCGGGGAGCTGTTTTTT.

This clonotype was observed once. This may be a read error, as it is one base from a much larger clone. In nucleotides, the CDR3 is TGTGCCAGCAGTTTAGAGGGGGCGCGGAATACGCAGTATTTT. Translating gives CASSLEGARNTQYF. The V and J genes are TRBV12-3 or TRBV12-4 and TRBJ2-3; TRBD1 agrees at 7 bases. V gave up 1 base and J gave up 7 bases; unmatched junction bases: 5. The CDR3 is 14 amino acids.